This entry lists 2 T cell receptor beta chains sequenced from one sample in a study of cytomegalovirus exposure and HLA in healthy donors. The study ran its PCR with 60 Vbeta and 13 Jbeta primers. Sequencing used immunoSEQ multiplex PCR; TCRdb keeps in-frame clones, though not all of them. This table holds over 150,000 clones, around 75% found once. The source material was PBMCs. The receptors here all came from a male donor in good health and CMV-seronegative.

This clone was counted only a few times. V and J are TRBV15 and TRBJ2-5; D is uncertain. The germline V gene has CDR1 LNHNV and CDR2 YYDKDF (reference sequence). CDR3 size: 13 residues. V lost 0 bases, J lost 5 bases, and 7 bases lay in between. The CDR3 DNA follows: TGTGCCACCAGCAGAGAGAACAGTGAGACCCAGTACTTC. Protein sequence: CATSRENSETQYF.

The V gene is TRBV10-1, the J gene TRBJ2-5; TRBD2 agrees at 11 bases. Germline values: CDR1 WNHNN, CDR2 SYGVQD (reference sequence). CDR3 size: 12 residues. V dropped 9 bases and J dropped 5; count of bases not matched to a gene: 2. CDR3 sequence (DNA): TGCGCCAGATTAGCGGGAGGGGAGACCCAGTACTTC. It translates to CARLAGGETQYF.